The 20 T cell receptor beta chains given below trace back to one sample, sequenced in a study of OX40 agonist ivuxolimab in advanced cancers. Only in-frame clones appear in the TCRdb table, and some are missing; sequencing was by immunoSEQ multiplex PCR. Counted here are around 55,000 clones, 70% to 90% occurring once; the ten biggest clones make up more than 9.5%. Here the sequenced sample was CD4+ or CD8+ T cells sorted from blood, taken in a trial of the OX40 agonist ivuxolimab. These receptors came from an adult with an advanced solid tumor such as melanoma, head and neck, liver or kidney cancer.

This rearrangement joins TRBV19 to TRBJ2-5, with 7 positions matching TRBD2. Trimming removed 7 bases from V and 3 bases from J; junction bases left unmatched: 5. The germline V gene encodes CDR1 LNHDA and CDR2 SQIVND (reference sequence). The CDR3 contains 13 residues. CDR3 nucleotides: TGTGCCAGTACCCGAAGCGGGGAAGAGACCCAGTACTTC. It specifies CASTRSGEETQYF.

The chain is built from TRBV5-4 and TRBJ2-6; TRBD1 matches 7 bases. With V trimmed by 4 bases and J by 4 bases, 11 bases remained unmatched. This CDR3 spans 17 amino acids. Germline V gives CDR1 SGHNT, CDR2 YYREEE (reference sequence). The CDR3 region has the DNA TGTGCCAGCAGCGCAGGGACAGTGAAATCAGGGGCCAACGTCCTGACTTTC. Protein product: CASSAGTVKSGANVLTF. Together with reference TRBV5-4 and TRBJ2-6, the CDR3 gives the full variable domain: ETGVTQSPTHLIKTRGQQVTLRCSSQSGHNTVSWYQQALGQGPQFIFQYYREEENGRGNFPPRFSGLQFPNYSSELNVNALELDDSALYLCASSAGTVKSGANVLTFGAGSRLTVL.

The V gene is TRBV5-6, the J gene TRBJ1-4; maybe TRBD1 (5 bases). This CDR3 is 15 amino acids long. Germline lookup yields CDR1 SGHDT and CDR2 YYEEEE. V was trimmed by 4 bases and J by 3 bases, leaving 13 bases between them. CDR3 in amino acids: CASSPTGGANEKLFF. For the CDR3, the DNA is TGTGCCAGCAGCCCCACCGGAGGGGCTAATGAAAAACTGTTTTTT.

The CDR3 sequence is CASSLNLRRLNEKLFF. For the CDR3, the DNA is TGTGCCAGCAGCTTAAATTTGAGGCGGCTTAATGAAAAACTGTTTTTT. The chain combines TRBV7-2 with TRBJ1-4, with D uncertain. Germline V CDR1 and CDR2: SGHTA, FQGNSA. The CDR3 is made up of 16 amino acids. Trimming cost V 2 bases and J 4 bases, with 14 bases left between them.

The chain couples TRBV4-1 to TRBJ1-1, with D perhaps matching TRBD1 (6 bases). CDR1 and CDR2 (germline): MGHRA, YSYEKL. Trimming took 3 bases from V and 0 from J, leaving 17 bases between them. This CDR3 region has 17 residues. The CDR3 nucleotides are TGCGCCAGCAGCCAGGCCGGGGGAGGGGGTATGAACACTGAAGCTTTCTTT. Amino acids: CASSQAGGGGMNTEAFF.

The genes are TRBV7-9 and TRBJ1-2; D call uncertain. CDR3 length equals 14 residues. Germline V CDR1 and CDR2: SEHNR, FQNEAQ (reference sequence). Trimming cost V 8 bases and J 0 bases, with 13 bases left between them. The CDR3 loop is CASSVEQTNYGYTF. The CDR3 coding sequence is TGTGCCAGCTCCGTAGAGCAGACTAACTATGGCTACACCTTC.

The chain links TRBV7-9 to TRBJ1-2; no definite D call. Trimming took off 1 base at V and 4 bases at J, with 7 bases between the two ends. CDR1 and CDR2 (germline): SEHNR, FQNEAQ (reference sequence). This CDR3 spans 13 amino acids. DNA for the CDR3: TGTGCCAGCAGCTTAGAGAGGAGCTATGGCTACACCTTC. This gives the protein CASSLERSYGYTF.

J is TRBJ1-3 and V is TRBV5-5; the match to TRBD1 covers 7 bases. V lost 2 bases to trimming and J lost 10 bases; unmatched junction nucleotides: 12. Germline loops: CDR1 SGHKS, CDR2 YYEKEE (reference sequence). The CDR3 consists of 15 residues. The CDR3 bases are TGTGCCAGCAGCTTCGGCGCAGGGGGTAAAAGGACCATATATTTT. It codes for CASSFGAGGKRTIYF. Full variable domain (rest looked up from reference TRBV5-5 and TRBJ1-3): DAGVTQSPTHLIKTRGQQVTLRCSPISGHKSVSWYQQVLGQGPQFIFQYYEKEERGRGNFPDRFSARQFPNYSSELNVNALLLGDSALYLCASSFGAGGKRTIYFGEGSWLTVV.

V is TRBV6-6 and J is TRBJ1-2; 7 positions match TRBD1. Per the germline V gene, CDR1 is MNHNY and CDR2 is SVGAGI (reference sequence). The CDR3 has 12 residues. CDR3 sequence: CATQGRTYGYTF. CDR3 DNA: TGTGCAACACAGGGGCGTACGTATGGCTACACCTTC.

This clone was seen once. This chain connects TRBV6-5 to TRBJ2-1, with a weak D call TRBD1 (6 bases). CDR1 is MNHEY, CDR2 SVGAGI, per germline. Trimming removed 2 bases from V and 5 bases from J, with 13 bases in between. The CDR3 runs to 15 residues. The CDR3 coding sequence is TGTGCCAGCAGTTACGCTGTGGGGGCCCACAATGAGCAGTTCTTC. Translation gives CASSYAVGAHNEQFF.

This rearrangement joins TRBV7-9 to TRBJ1-3, with D unresolved. The V and J ends lost 5 bases and 6 bases respectively, with 8 bases between them. Germline CDR1 and CDR2: SEHNR and FQNEAQ (reference sequence). There are 12 residues in the CDR3. CDR3 protein: CASSVEKNTIYF. The DNA for the CDR3 is TGTGCCAGCAGCGTAGAAAAAAACACCATATATTTT.

CDR3 in amino acids: CASSHWGQGMSDTQYF. The CDR3 DNA is TGTGCCAGCAGCCACTGGGGACAGGGGATGTCAGATACGCAGTATTTT. The chain joins TRBV11-1 to TRBJ2-3; TRBD1 matches at 10 bases. V lost 5 bases, J lost 4 bases, and 9 bases stayed unmatched. This CDR3 has 16 residues. Germline V gives CDR1 SGHAT, CDR2 FQDESV (reference sequence).

The chain couples TRBV5-6 to TRBJ2-5; D not resolved. V shed 2 bases and J shed 5 bases, with 4 bases lying between them. CDR3 length: 11 residues. The germline V gene encodes CDR1 SGHDT and CDR2 YYEEEE. This CDR3 is CASSLAETQYF. CDR3 bases: TGTGCCAGCAGCTTAGCGGAGACCCAGTACTTC.

V usage is TRBV7-2 and J usage is TRBJ1-2; D unclear. CDR1 SGHTA and CDR2 FQGNSA come from the germline V gene. The CDR3 extends over 11 amino acids. Trimming stripped 5 bases from V and 13 bases from J, with 14 bases between. CDR3 loop: CASSPLLVFTF. The DNA for the CDR3 is TGTGCCAGCAGCCCCCTGTTGGTTTTCACCTTC.

CDR3: CASSRGSGYEQYF. CDR3 sequence (DNA): TGTGCCAGCAGCAGGGGGTCGGGTTACGAGCAGTACTTC. The chain has TRBV9 and TRBJ2-5; TRBD1 might be the D (6 bases). The J call may be mistaken, given a closer DNA end match to TRBJ2-7. Germline V gives CDR1 SGDLS, CDR2 YYNGEE. The CDR3 consists of 13 residues.

J is TRBJ2-1 and V is TRBV27, with D tentatively TRBD1 (6 bases). V lost 6 bases and J 0 bases, leaving 12 bases between the germline ends. The CDR3 is made up of 15 amino acids. Germline V CDR1 and CDR2: MNHEY, SMNVEV (reference sequence). The DNA for the CDR3 is TGTGCCAGCAGCCCCGGGACAAACTCCTACAATGAGCAGTTCTTC. Translation: CASSPGTNSYNEQFF.

This chain joins TRBV13 and TRBJ2-7; D is unclear. The CDR3 runs 12 residues. Trimming stripped 3 bases from V and 2 bases from J, with 5 bases between. Per the germline V gene, CDR1 is PRHDT and CDR2 is FYEKMQ (reference sequence). In DNA, the CDR3 is TGTGCCAGCAGCTTTACGGCCTACGAGCAGTACTTC. Amino acids: CASSFTAYEQYF.

V and J are TRBV21-1 and TRBJ1-2. TRBV21-1 is a listed pseudogene. CDR3 length: 14 residues. CDR3 sequence reads: CASSKRTGSYGYTF. CDR3 DNA: TGTGCCAGCAGCAAACGGACGGGGAGCTATGGCTACACCTTC.

In this sample, this clone turned up a few times. CDR3 sequence (DNA): TGTGCCAGCAGCACCCATCCGGGAAGCTCCTACGAGCAGTACTTC. Protein sequence: CASSTHPGSSYEQYF. The rearrangement uses TRBV7-3 and TRBJ2-7; D may be TRBD2 (5 bases). The CDR3 contains 15 residues. V was cut by 5 bases and J by 0 bases, with 14 bases left in between. Germline loops: CDR1 SGHTA, CDR2 FQGTGA.

DNA for the CDR3: TGTGCCAGCAGAGGGTCCGGAGGCTACTACAATGAGCAGTTCTTC. It yields the protein CASRGSGGYYNEQFF. The chain is built from TRBV11-3 and TRBJ2-1; D may be TRBD2 (5 bases). Germline assignment: CDR1 SGHNT and CDR2 YENEEA. CDR3 length: 15 amino acids. Trimming shortened V by 6 bases and J by 3 bases, and 15 bases separated the two germline ends.